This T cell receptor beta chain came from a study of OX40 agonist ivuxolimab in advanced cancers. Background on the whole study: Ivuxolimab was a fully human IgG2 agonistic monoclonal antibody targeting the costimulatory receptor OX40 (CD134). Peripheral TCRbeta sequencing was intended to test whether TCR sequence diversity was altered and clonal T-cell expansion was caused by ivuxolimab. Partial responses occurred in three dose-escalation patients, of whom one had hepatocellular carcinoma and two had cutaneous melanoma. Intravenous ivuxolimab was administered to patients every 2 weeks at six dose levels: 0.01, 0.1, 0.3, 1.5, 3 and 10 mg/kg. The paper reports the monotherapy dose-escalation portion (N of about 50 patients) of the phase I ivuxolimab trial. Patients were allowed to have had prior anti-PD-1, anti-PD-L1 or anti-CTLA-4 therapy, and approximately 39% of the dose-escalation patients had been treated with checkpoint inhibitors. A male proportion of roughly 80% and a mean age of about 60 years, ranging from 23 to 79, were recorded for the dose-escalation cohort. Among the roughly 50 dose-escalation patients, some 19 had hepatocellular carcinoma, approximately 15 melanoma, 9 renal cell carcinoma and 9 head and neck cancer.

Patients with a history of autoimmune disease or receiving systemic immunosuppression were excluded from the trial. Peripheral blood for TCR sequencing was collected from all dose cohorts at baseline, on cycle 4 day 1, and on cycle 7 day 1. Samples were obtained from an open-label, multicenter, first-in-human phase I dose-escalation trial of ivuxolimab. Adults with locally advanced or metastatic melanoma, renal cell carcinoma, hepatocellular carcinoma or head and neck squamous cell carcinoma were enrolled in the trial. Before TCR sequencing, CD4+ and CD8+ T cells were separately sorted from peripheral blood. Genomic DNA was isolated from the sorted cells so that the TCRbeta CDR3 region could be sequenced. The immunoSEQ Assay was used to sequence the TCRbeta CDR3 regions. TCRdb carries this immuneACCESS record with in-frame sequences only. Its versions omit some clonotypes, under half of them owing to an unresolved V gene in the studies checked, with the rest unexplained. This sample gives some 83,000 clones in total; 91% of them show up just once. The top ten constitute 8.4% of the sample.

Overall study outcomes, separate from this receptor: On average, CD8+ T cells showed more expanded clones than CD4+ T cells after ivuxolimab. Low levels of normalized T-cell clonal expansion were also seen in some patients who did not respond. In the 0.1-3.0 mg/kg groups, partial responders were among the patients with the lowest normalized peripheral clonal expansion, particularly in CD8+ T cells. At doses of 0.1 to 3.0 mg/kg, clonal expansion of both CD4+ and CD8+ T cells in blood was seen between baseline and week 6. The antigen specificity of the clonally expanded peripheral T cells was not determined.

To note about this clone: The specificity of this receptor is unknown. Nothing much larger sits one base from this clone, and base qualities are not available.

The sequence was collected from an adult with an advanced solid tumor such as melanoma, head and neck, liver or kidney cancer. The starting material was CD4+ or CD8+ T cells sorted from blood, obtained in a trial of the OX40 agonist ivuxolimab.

The CDR3 corresponds to CSVEDGGSYEQYF. Read as DNA, the sequence is TGCAGCGTTGAAGATGGGGGGTCCTACGAGCAGTACTTC. The V gene is TRBV29-1 and the J gene is TRBJ2-7; the D gene is perhaps TRBD2, from 6 matching bases. The CDR3 has 13 amino acids, counting the end cysteine and phenylalanine. Of the read, only the CDR3 DNA is kept; its 39 bases are in frame from base 1. CDR1 and CDR2, looked up from the germline V gene, are SQVTM and ANQGSEA. Trimming removed 0 bases from V and 1 base from J, leaving 7 bases between the germline ends.